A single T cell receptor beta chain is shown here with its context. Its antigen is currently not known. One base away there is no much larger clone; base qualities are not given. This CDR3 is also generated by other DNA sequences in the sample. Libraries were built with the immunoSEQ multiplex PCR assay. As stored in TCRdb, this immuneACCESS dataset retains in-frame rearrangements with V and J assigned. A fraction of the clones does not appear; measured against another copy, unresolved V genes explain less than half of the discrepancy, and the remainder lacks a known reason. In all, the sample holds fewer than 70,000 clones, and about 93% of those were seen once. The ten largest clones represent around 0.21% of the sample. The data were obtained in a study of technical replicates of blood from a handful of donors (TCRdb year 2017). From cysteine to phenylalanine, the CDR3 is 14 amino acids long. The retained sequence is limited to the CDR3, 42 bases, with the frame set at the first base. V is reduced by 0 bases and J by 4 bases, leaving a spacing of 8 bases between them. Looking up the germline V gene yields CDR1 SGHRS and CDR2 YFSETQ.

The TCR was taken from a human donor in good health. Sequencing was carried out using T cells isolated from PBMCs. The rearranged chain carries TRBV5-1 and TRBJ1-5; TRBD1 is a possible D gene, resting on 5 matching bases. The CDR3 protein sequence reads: CASSLGQPNQPQHF. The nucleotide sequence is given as TGCGCCAGCAGCTTGGGACAGCCGAATCAGCCCCAGCATTTT.